This T cell receptor (beta chain) stems from a study of T cell responses to AZD1222 COVID-19 vaccine. General observations from the study: Only after the peak T cell response were repertoires sampled.

The V and J ends lost 2 bases and 7 bases respectively, with 16 bases between them. The V gene's germline CDR1 is SGHRS and CDR2 YFSETQ. This CDR3 has 15 amino acids. In regard to this clone: What it binds is unknown.

Clones were read by immunoSEQ multiplex PCR, and TCRdb kept only the in-frame ones, dropping some. The top ten hold approximately 1.5% of the sample, which has approximately 150,000 clones, around 87% seen once. The chain has TRBV5-1 and TRBJ2-1, with D possibly matching TRBD2 (6 bases). The sequence was obtained from an adult in good health. The sample here was peripheral blood, taken on day 0 of AZD1222 vaccination. This CDR3 is CASSFVGGVRNEQFF. DNA of the CDR3: TGCGCCAGCAGCTTTGTGGGGGGAGTAAGGAATGAGCAGTTCTTC. Full variable domain (missing parts from reference TRBV5-1 and TRBJ2-1): KAGVTQTPRYLIKTRGQQVTLSCSPISGHRSVSWYQQTPGQGLQFLFEYFSETQRNKGNFPGRFSGRQFSNSRSEMNVSTLELGDSALYLCASSFVGGVRNEQFFGPGTRLTVL.